Listed here is a single TCR beta chain. What it binds is not known. The CDR3 consists of 17 residues. J gave up 7 bases and V 0 bases, and 6 bases lay outside the gene matches. Germline V gene sequence: CDR1 LGHNA, CDR2 YNFKEQ. Alongside a J-beta primer mix, a sample-barcoded 5' primer served in a second PCR lasting 7 to 11 cycles. Each CDR3 protein is one row after TCRdb ran MiXCR on the 5' RACE reads. The sample consists of 1.2 million to 1.5 million distinct CDR3 sequences, approximately 59% of them appearing once. This sample was taken from a study of blood T cells in healthy people across ages. The study, taken as a whole, reports: Naive CD4+ cells and diversity were both higher in long-lived donors than in aged donors.

This clonotype was obtained from a man between 18 and 29 years old in good health. The sequenced sample consisted of blood. The chain carries TRBV4-2 and TRBJ1-6; 10 bases fit TRBD1. CDR3 sequence (DNA): TGTGCCAGCAGCCAAGAGGGGACAGGGGCCGGGAATTCACCCCTCCACTTT. This sequence encodes CASSQEGTGAGNSPLHF.